This passage covers 23 T cell receptor beta chains from one sample sequenced in a study of cytomegalovirus exposure and HLA in healthy donors. Primers for the PCR totalled 60 Vbeta and 13 Jbeta. Produced via immunoSEQ multiplex PCR; TCRdb's table is partial and in-frame only. Counted here are more than 90,000 clones, 78% occurring once; the ten biggest clones make up over 3.5%. Sequencing was carried out using PBMCs. The receptor set was obtained from a middle-aged woman in good health and CMV-seropositive.

CDR3 sequence reads: CAVRQAVGGYTF. In nucleotides, the CDR3 is TGTGCCGTCCGACAGGCAGTCGGTGGCTACACCTTC. V and J are TRBV2 and TRBJ1-2, with D possibly TRBD1 on 6 matching bases. V lost 11 bases to trimming and J lost 7 bases, with 17 bases between them. This CDR3 spans 12 amino acids. Germline V gene lookup returns CDR1 SNHLY and CDR2 FYNNEI.

The chain couples TRBV6-5 to TRBJ2-1, with 11 bases aligning to TRBD2. The CDR3 runs 15 residues. Germline CDR1 reads MNHEY; CDR2 reads SVGAGI. J lost 3 bases, V lost 2 bases, and 0 bases had no gene match. This chain's CDR3 is CASSYTSGSYNEQFF. The CDR3 region has the DNA TGTGCCAGCAGTTACACTAGCGGGAGCTACAATGAGCAGTTCTTC.

This clone has a single count. V and J are TRBV6-5 and TRBJ1-5, with D possibly being TRBD1 (5 bases). The CDR3 contains 14 residues. Germline V lookup: CDR1 MNHEY, CDR2 SVGAGI. Trimming took 6 bases from V and 4 from J, leaving 13 bases between them. In DNA, the CDR3 is TGTGCCAGCAGCGCAGGACAACTAAATCAGCCCCAGCATTTT. This codes for CASSAGQLNQPQHF.

This chain links TRBV29-1 with TRBJ2-3, with TRBD2 matching over 7 bases. After removal of 7 bases from V and 2 bases from J, the junction contained 6 bases not matched to a gene. The germline gives CDR1 SQVTM, CDR2 ANQGSEA. There are 13 residues in the CDR3. The chain's CDR3 is CSARGTITDTQYF. The CDR3 DNA reads as TGCAGCGCGCGAGGGACTATCACAGATACGCAGTATTTT.

The chain combines TRBV6-5 with TRBJ1-2; D gene unclear. V lost 0 bases and J lost 1, with 12 bases in between. Germline V CDR1 and CDR2: MNHEY, SVGAGI. This CDR3 spans 16 amino acids. The CDR3 spells CASSYSRFGVNYGYTF. The CDR3 coding sequence is TGTGCCAGCAGTTACTCCCGGTTCGGGGTTAACTATGGCTACACCTTC.

This clone occurred a few times. The rearrangement links TRBV7-9 to TRBJ1-1; TRBD1 matches at 9 bases. CDR1 and CDR2 from the germline V gene are SEHNR and FQNEAQ (reference sequence). The CDR3 spans 12 residues. J lost 7 bases, V lost 4 bases, and 1 base had no gene match. The CDR3 nucleotides read TGTGCCAGCAGCTGGACAGGGGATGAAGCTTTCTTT. Protein sequence: CASSWTGDEAFF.

The chain is built from TRBV7-8 and TRBJ2-3, with 8 bases fitting TRBD2. Germline V gene lookup returns CDR1 SGHVS and CDR2 FQNEAQ. V was clipped by 5 bases and J by 5 bases; unmatched bases: 15. The CDR3 totals 17 residues. This CDR3 reads CASSLPLAAGVEDTQYF. The CDR3 coding sequence is TGTGCCAGCAGCCTCCCCTTAGCAGCGGGAGTGGAAGATACGCAGTATTTT.

The V call is TRBV10-1, the J call TRBJ2-3, with a tentative D call TRBD2 (7 bases). The V gene's germline CDR1 is WNHNN and CDR2 SYGVQD (reference sequence). The CDR3 length is 15 residues. The V and J ends lost 6 bases and 2 bases respectively, with 15 bases between them. The CDR3 DNA reads as TGCGCCAGCAGCCGGGGGGACAAACACACAGATACGCAGTATTTT. This sequence encodes CASSRGDKHTDTQYF.

This clone came up a few times. The rearrangement links TRBV6-5 to TRBJ1-1, with D uncertain. V was cut by 0 bases and J by 7 bases, with 12 bases left in between. This CDR3 spans 14 amino acids. Per germline, CDR1 MNHEY and CDR2 SVGAGI. CDR3 bases: TGTGCCAGCAGTTACTCGGGCAGAGATCATGAAGCTTTCTTT. Translating gives CASSYSGRDHEAFF.

This sequence joins TRBV5-1 and TRBJ2-7, with TRBD1 matching over 9 bases. The CDR3 is 16 amino acids. Germline CDR1 reads SGHRS; CDR2 reads YFSETQ. Losses at the gene ends were 1 base for V and 3 bases for J; bases not matched to a gene: 8. The CDR3 protein is CASSLLGPGQGYEQYF. The CDR3 DNA follows: TGCGCCAGCAGCTTGTTGGGTCCGGGACAGGGCTACGAGCAGTACTTC.

This clone was found once. V gene TRBV5-4 combines with J gene TRBJ2-7, with 10 positions matching TRBD2. Germline-derived CDR1 and CDR2 are SGHNT and YYREEE (reference sequence). The CDR3 length is 16 residues. The V segment lost 4 bases and the J segment 6 bases; nucleotides outside the gene matches: 13. DNA for the CDR3: TGTGCCAGCAGCGTGAAAGCGGGAGGGCCTGTAGGCGAGCAGTACTTC. Translated: CASSVKAGGPVGEQYF.

The J gene is TRBJ2-5, the V gene TRBV18, with D tentatively TRBD1 (6 bases). The CDR3 extends over 13 amino acids. From germline, CDR1 is KGHSH and CDR2 LQKENI. Deletions cut 8 bases from V and 4 bases from J, with 14 bases between. Written as DNA, the CDR3 is TGTGCCAGCACCCTACAGGGTACAGAGACCCAGTACTTC. Translating it yields CASTLQGTETQYF. Looking up the rest from reference TRBV18 and TRBJ2-5 gives the full variable domain: NAGVMQNPRHLVRRRGQEARLRCSPMKGHSHVYWYRQLPEEGLKFMVYLQKENIIDESGMPKERFSAEFPKEGPSILRIQQVVRGDSAAYFCASTLQGTETQYFGPGTRLLVL.

V usage is TRBV4-1 and J usage is TRBJ2-3; the D is unclear. The germline V and J ends were trimmed by 0 bases and 2 bases, with 12 bases remaining between them. Germline V gene sequence: CDR1 MGHRA, CDR2 YSYEKL. The CDR3 sequence is 16 residues long. The CDR3 reads CASSQDKWSATDTQYF. The CDR3 DNA is TGCGCCAGCAGCCAAGATAAATGGAGCGCCACAGATACGCAGTATTTT.

This clone was seen once. The chain employs TRBV20-1 and TRBJ1-2; TRBD1 might be the D (5 bases). Deletions cut 6 bases from V and 0 bases from J, with 5 bases between. Germline V gives CDR1 DFQATT, CDR2 SNEGSKA (reference sequence). This CDR3 has 11 residues. Here the CDR3 reads CSAGANYGYTF. The CDR3 nucleotides read TGCAGTGCAGGGGCTAACTATGGCTACACCTTC.

The rearrangement uses TRBV4-2 and TRBJ2-2; the D is unclear. V dropped 0 bases and J dropped 3 bases, with 11 bases sitting between them. The V gene's germline CDR1 is LGHNA and CDR2 YNFKEQ. The CDR3 is 16 residues long. This CDR3 reads CASSQESLGYTGELFF. The CDR3 region has the DNA TGTGCCAGCAGCCAAGAGTCGCTAGGCTACACCGGGGAGCTGTTTTTT.

V gene TRBV27 combines with J gene TRBJ2-7; the D gene is possibly TRBD2 (6 bases). This CDR3 comprises 17 residues. Germline loops: CDR1 MNHEY, CDR2 SMNVEV (reference sequence). Deletions cut 5 bases from V and 2 bases from J, with 22 bases between. The CDR3 protein is CASSARPGGTHPYEQYF. DNA of the CDR3: TGTGCCAGCAGTGCCCGCCCGGGCGGGACCCACCCCTACGAGCAGTACTTC.

In its sample, this clone was seen once. The chain has TRBV7-9 and TRBJ1-4; D is unclear. The germline V and J ends were trimmed by 1 base and 5 bases, with 11 bases remaining between them. The germline V gene encodes CDR1 SEHNR and CDR2 FQNEAQ (reference sequence). This CDR3 has 15 residues. The CDR3 bases are TGTGCCAGCAGCTTAGTCTGGGCCGAAAATGAAAAACTGTTTTTT. Amino acids: CASSLVWAENEKLFF.

The chain has TRBV5-8 and TRBJ2-3; perhaps TRBD2 as D (5 bases). V dropped 2 bases and J dropped 6 bases, with 13 bases sitting between them. The CDR3 totals 14 residues. Germline lookup yields CDR1 SGHTS and CDR2 YDEGEE. This CDR3 reads CASSFPVEADTQYF. The CDR3 DNA sequence: TGTGCCAGCAGCTTCCCGGTGGAGGCGGATACGCAGTATTTT.

This sequence joins TRBV2 and TRBJ2-7; 8 bases are shared with TRBD1. CDR1 and CDR2 (germline): SNHLY, FYNNEI. V was pared by 7 bases and J by 5 bases, with 7 bases of the junction left unmatched. This CDR3 contains 13 residues. CDR3: CASILDRDHEQYF. The CDR3 DNA reads TGTGCCAGCATCCTGGACAGGGACCACGAGCAGTACTTC.

The chain is built from TRBV9 and TRBJ1-2; TRBD1 might be the D (5 bases). Germline V gene data show CDR1 as SGDLS and CDR2 as YYNGEE. CDR3 length equals 13 residues. Trimming left V 0 bases short and J 7 bases short, with 10 bases between. CDR3: CASSVVQGGGYTF. The CDR3 DNA reads as TGTGCCAGCAGCGTAGTGCAGGGTGGTGGCTACACCTTC.

V gene TRBV4-1 combines with J gene TRBJ2-2, with D possibly TRBD2 on 5 matching bases. Between the trimmed V and J ends, which lost 1 base and 4 bases, there was a span of 10 bases. This CDR3 has 15 amino acids. CDR1 MGHRA and CDR2 YSYEKL come from the germline V gene. The CDR3: CASSQGTLTTGELFF. CDR3 coding DNA: TGCGCCAGCAGCCAAGGGACTTTGACCACCGGGGAGCTGTTTTTT.

This clone was detected only once. The genes are TRBV6-4 and TRBJ2-7, with D maybe TRBD1 (5 bases). Germline CDR1 MRHNA, CDR2 SNTAGT. Trimming pared 6 bases from V and 6 bases from J, leaving 24 bases between. The CDR3 loop spans 16 amino acids. CDR3 bases: TGTGCCAGCAGCGGTGGGGCGGACAAACAGCAGCGCGAGCAGTACTTC. It specifies CASSGGADKQQREQYF.

The rearrangement joins TRBV7-3 to TRBJ2-5; D is ambiguous. V was shortened by 6 bases and J by 3 bases, with 17 bases between the two germline ends. CDR1 is SGHTA, CDR2 FQGTGA, per germline. The CDR3 is made up of 15 amino acids. DNA of the CDR3: TGTGCCAGCAGGCGGAACCCGGCGAGTGAAGAGACCCAGTACTTC. Encoded protein: CASRRNPASEETQYF.